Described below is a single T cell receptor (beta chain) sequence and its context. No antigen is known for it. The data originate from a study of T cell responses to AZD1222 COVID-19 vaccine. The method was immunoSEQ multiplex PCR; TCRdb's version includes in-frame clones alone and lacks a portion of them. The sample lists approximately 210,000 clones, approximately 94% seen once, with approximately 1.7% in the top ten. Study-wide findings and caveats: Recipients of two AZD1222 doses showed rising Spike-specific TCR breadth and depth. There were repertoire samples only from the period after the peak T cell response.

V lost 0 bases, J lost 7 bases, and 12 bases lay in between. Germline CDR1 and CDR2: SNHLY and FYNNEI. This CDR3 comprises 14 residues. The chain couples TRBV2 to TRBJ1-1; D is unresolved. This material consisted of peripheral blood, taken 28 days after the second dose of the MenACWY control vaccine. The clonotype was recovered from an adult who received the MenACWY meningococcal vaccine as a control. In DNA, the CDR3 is TGTGCCAGCAGTGAAGCCGTTTCAGGAATTGAAGCTTTCTTT. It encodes CASSEAVSGIEAFF.